A single T cell receptor (beta chain) is shown here with its context. Its antigen is currently unknown. Being one base from a much bigger clone, this may be a read error. This CDR3 spans 17 amino acids. Germline V gene sequence: CDR1 ENHRY, CDR2 SYGVKD. This entry comes from a study of regulatory T cells in long-lasting Graves disease. Study-wide results and caveats: TCR diversity was lower in persistent than newly diagnosed Graves' disease.

Time point noted: persistent/refractory GD, antithyroid drugs over 5 years with positive TRAb. The TCR library used RNA extracted from PBMCs. HTBI primers from iRepertoire and Arm-PCR of CDR3 regions yielded the TCR beta libraries. Via MiXCR, TCRdb re-called the multiplex PCR reads, giving one row per CDR3 protein. The data show some 330,000 distinct CDR3 sequences, less than 30% seen once. This material consisted of peripheral blood mononuclear cells (PBMCs), taken when the disease was refractory, from a patient treated with antithyroid drugs. This TCR was recovered from a middle-aged woman with Graves disease. This chain uses TRBV10-3 with TRBJ1-3; 7 nucleotides align to TRBD1. DNA of the CDR3: TGTGCCATCAGTGAGTCCCTGGGGGGGACAGCTGGAAACACCAAATATTTT. Amino acid sequence: CAISESLGGTAGNTKYF.